This TCR beta chain was documented in a study of Graves' ophthalmopathy and Graves' hyperthyroidism. With regard to this clonotype: Its cognate antigen is unknown.

The authors amplified TCR beta CDR3 regions, and they did so from RNA transcripts for repertoire sequencing. An opening RT-PCR round employed HTBI primers and preceded a second-round multiplex PCR. TCRdb analysed the multiplex PCR reads with MiXCR anew, one entry per CDR3 protein. This sample has 150,000 to 200,000 distinct CDR3 sequences, with around two fifths found just once. Whole-study results and caveats: The blood repertoire also included most expanded thyroid clonotypes above 0.001 frequency.

Germline CDR1 and CDR2: ENHRY and SYGVKD. V was trimmed by 7 bases and J by 6 bases, leaving 18 bases between them. This CDR3 has 14 amino acids. The chain employs TRBV10-3 and TRBJ1-1; perhaps TRBD1 as D (6 bases). The source is a man aged 30-40 years with Graves' ophthalmopathy. The sample was peripheral blood. Written as DNA, the CDR3 is TGTGCCATCACTCCCGGGGAAGGGGGTTCTGAAGCTTTCTTT. As protein: CAITPGEGGSEAFF.